This TCR beta chain was observed in a study of T cell repertoires in cytomegalovirus infection. The wider study: Based on public TCR beta signatures, there were indications of CMV infection and of a matching HLA type.

TCRdb reprocessed the reads with MiXCR, giving one entry per CDR3 protein. The table includes under 800,000 distinct CDR3 sequences, 20% to 25% detected once. Trimming took 5 bases from V and 2 from J, leaving 14 bases between them. Germline V gene lookup returns CDR1 SEHNR and CDR2 FQNEAQ (reference sequence). This CDR3 region has 15 residues. Note on this clonotype: The antigen remains undetermined.

Study-level findings and limits: It was HLA-C-restricted CMV-specific TCR beta clonotypes that dominated the response ex vivo.

The sequenced sample was CD8+ T cells from PBMCs. This sequence originates from a human donor in good health (CMV status not recorded). Some clones in this sample may be carry-over from other donors' samples. J is TRBJ2-3 and V is TRBV7-9; D is uncertain. CDR3 sequence (DNA): TGTGCCAGCAGCCCCTTGGCGGTGATCACAGATACGCAGTATTTT. Protein sequence: CASSPLAVITDTQYF.